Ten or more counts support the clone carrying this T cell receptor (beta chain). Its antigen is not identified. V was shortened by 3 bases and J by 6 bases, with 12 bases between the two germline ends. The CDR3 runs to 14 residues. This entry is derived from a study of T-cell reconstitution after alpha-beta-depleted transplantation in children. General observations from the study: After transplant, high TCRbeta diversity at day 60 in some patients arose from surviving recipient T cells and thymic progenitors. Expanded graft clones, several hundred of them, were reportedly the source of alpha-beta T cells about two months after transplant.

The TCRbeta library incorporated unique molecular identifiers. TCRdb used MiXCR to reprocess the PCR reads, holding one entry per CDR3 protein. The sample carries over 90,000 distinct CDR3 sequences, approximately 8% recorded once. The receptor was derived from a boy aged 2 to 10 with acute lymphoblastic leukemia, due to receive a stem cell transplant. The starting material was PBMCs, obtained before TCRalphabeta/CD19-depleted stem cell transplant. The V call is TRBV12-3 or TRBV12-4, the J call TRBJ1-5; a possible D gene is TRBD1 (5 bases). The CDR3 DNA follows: TGTGCCAGCAGTTTCGGCAGGGAGGGTCAGCCCCAGCATTTT. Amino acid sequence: CASSFGREGQPQHF.